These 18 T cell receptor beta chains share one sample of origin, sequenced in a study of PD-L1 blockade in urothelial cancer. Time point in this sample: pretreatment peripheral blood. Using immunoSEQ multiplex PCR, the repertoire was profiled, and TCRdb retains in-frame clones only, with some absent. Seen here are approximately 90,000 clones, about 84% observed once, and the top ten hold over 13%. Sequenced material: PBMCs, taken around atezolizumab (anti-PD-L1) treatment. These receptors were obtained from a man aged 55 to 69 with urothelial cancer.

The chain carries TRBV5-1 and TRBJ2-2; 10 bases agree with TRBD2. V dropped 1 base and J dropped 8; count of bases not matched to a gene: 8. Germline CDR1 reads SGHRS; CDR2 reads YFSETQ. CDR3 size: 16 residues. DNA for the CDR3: TGCGCCAGCAGCTTGAATAGCGGGAGGTTCGGTGGGGAGCTGTTTTTT. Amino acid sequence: CASSLNSGRFGGELFF. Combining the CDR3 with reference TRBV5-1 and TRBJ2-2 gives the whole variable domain KAGVTQTPRYLIKTRGQQVTLSCSPISGHRSVSWYQQTPGQGLQFLFEYFSETQRNKGNFPGRFSGRQFSNSRSEMNVSTLELGDSALYLCASSLNSGRFGGELFFGEGSRLTVL.

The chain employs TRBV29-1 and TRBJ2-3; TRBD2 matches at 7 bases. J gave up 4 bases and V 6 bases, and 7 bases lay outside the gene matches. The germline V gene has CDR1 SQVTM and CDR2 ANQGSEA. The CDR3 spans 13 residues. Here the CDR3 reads CSVDGGSADTQYF. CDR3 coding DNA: TGCAGCGTCGACGGCGGGAGCGCAGATACGCAGTATTTT.

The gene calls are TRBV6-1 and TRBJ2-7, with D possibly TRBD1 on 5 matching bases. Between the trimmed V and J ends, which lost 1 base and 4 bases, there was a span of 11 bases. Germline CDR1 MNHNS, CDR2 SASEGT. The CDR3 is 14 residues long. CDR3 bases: TGTGCCAGCAGTGAAGTCAGACAGACGTACGAGCAGTACTTC. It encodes CASSEVRQTYEQYF.

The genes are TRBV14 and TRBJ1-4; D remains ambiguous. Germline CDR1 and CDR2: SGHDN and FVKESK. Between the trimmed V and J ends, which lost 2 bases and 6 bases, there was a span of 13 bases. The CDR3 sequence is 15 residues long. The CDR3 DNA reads TGTGCCAGCAGCCAATCCCCTTACATGCATGAAAAACTGTTTTTT. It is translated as CASSQSPYMHEKLFF.

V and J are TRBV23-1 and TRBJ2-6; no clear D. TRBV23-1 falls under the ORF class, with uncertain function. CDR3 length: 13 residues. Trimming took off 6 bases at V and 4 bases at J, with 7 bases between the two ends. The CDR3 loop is CASSPPGANVLTF. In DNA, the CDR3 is TGCGCCAGCAGCCCTCCGGGGGCCAACGTCCTGACTTTC.

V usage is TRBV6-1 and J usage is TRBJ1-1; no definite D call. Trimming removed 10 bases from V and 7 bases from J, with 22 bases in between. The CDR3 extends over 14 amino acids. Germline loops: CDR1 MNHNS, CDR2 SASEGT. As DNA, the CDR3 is TGTGCCACCGAAGATCGAGAGAGTGAAATTGAAGCTTTCTTT. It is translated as CATEDRESEIEAFF.

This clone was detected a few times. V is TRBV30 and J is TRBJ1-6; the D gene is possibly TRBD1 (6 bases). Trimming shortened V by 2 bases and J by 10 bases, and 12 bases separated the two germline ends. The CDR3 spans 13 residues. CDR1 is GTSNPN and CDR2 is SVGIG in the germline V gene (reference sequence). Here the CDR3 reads CAWSYRERSPLHF. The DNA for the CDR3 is TGTGCCTGGAGTTACAGGGAGAGATCACCCCTCCACTTT.

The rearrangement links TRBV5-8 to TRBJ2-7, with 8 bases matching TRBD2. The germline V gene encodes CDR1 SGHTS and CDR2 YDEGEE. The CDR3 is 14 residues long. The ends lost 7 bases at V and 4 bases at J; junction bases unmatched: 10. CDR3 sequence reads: CASVPRGGEYEQYF. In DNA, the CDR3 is TGTGCCAGCGTCCCTCGGGGGGGCGAGTACGAGCAGTACTTC. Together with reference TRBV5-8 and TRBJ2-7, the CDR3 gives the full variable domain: EAGVTQSPTHLIKTRGQQATLRCSPISGHTSVYWYQQALGLGLQFLLWYDEGEERNRGNFPPRFSGRQFPNYSSELNVNALELEDSALYLCASVPRGGEYEQYFGPGTRLTVT.

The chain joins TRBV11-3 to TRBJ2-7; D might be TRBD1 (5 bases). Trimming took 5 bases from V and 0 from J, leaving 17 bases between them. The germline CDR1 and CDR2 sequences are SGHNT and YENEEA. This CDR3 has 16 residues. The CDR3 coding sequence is TGTGCCAGCAGCAAACACACCCAGGGCAGCTCCTACGAGCAGTACTTC. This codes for CASSKHTQGSSYEQYF.

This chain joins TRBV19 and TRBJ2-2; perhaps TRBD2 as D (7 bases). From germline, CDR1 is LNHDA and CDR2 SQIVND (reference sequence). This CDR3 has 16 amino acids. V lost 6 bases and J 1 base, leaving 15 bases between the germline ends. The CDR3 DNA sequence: TGTGCCAGTAGGGGGGGGCAGGGCCTGAACACCGGGGAGCTGTTTTTT. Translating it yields CASRGGQGLNTGELFF.

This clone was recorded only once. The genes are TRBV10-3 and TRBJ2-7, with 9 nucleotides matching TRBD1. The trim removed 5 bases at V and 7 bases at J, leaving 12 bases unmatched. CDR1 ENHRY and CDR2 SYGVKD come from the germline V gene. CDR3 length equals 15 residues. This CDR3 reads CAISPPGQGLGEQYF. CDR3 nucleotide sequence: TGTGCCATCAGTCCACCGGGACAGGGTTTGGGGGAGCAGTACTTC.

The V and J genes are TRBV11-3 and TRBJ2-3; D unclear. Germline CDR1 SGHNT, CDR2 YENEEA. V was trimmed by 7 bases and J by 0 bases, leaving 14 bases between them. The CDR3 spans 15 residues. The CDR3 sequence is CASTLTPLSTDTQYF. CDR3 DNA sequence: TGTGCCAGCACCTTGACACCTCTTAGCACAGATACGCAGTATTTT.

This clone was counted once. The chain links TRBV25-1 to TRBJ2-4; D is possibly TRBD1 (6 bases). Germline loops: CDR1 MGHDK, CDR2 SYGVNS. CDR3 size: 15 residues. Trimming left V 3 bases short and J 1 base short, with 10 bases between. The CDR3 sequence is CASSDGQGAKNIQYF. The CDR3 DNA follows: TGTGCCAGCAGTGATGGTCAGGGGGCCAAAAACATTCAGTACTTC.

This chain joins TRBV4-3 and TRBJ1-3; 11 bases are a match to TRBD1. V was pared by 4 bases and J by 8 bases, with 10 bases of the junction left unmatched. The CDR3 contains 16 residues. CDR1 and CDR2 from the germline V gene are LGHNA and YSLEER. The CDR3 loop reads CASSRDPDRGQDTIYF. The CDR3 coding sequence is TGCGCCAGCAGCCGAGACCCGGACAGGGGGCAAGACACCATATATTTT.

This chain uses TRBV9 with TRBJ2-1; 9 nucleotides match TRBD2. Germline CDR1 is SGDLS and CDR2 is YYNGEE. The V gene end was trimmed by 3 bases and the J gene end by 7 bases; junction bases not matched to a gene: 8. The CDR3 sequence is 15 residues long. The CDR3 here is CASSATGTSFNEQFF. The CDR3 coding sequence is TGTGCCAGCAGCGCCACCGGGACTAGCTTTAATGAGCAGTTCTTC.

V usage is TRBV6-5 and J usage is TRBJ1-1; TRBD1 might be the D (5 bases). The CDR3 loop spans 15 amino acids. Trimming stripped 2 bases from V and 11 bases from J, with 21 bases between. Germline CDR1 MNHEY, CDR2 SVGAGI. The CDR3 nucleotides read TGTGCCAGCAGTTACAGGGACTCATCCCGGCGGGAGGCTTTCTTT. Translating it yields CASSYRDSSRREAFF.

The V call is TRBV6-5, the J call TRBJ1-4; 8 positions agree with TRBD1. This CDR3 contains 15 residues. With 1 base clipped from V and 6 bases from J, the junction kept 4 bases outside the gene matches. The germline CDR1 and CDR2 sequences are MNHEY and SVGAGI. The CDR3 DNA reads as TGTGCCAGCAGTTACTTAACAGGGGGGGATGAAAAACTGTTTTTT. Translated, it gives CASSYLTGGDEKLFF.

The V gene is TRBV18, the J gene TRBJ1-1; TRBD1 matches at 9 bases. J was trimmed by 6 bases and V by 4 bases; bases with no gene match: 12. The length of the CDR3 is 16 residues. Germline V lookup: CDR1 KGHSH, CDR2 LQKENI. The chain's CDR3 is CASSLTLSQGAAEAFF. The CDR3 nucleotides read TGTGCCAGCTCACTAACACTGTCACAGGGGGCCGCTGAAGCTTTCTTT.